A single sample gave rise to the 3 T cell receptor beta chains below, sequenced in a study of T cells in Graves' hyperthyroidism and ophthalmopathy. TCR beta CDR3 regions were amplified from RNA. The HTBI primer set drove a first-round RT-PCR of the TCR CDR3. TCRdb used MiXCR to reprocess the multiplex PCR reads, holding one entry per CDR3 protein. The profile shows approximately 600,000 distinct CDR3 sequences, 13% to 15% of them singletons. Sequencing used blood. Receptors originate from a woman younger than 35 with Graves' ophthalmopathy.

This clonotype appeared a few times. This chain links TRBV20-1 with TRBJ2-7; D could derive from TRBD1 or TRBD2 (7 bases each). V was trimmed by 3 bases and J by 3 bases, leaving 27 bases between them. The length of the CDR3 is 18 residues. The germline V gene encodes CDR1 DFQATT and CDR2 SNEGSKA (reference sequence). Here the CDR3 reads CSASGGGSMGTDLYEQYF. CDR3 sequence (DNA): TGCAGTGCTAGTGGGGGGGGGTCGATGGGGACAGACCTCTACGAGCAGTACTTC.

The chain employs TRBV9 and TRBJ2-7; the D call may be TRBD1 or TRBD2 (5 bases each). Trimming took off 0 bases at V and 2 bases at J, with 9 bases between the two ends. Germline assignment: CDR1 SGDLS and CDR2 YYNGEE. This CDR3 has 14 residues. This CDR3 is CASSVGVGPYEQYF. The CDR3 DNA is TGTGCCAGCAGCGTAGGGGTGGGACCCTACGAGCAGTACTTC.

This clonotype was recorded a few times. This chain joins TRBV24-1 and TRBJ2-1; a possible D gene is TRBD2 (6 bases). V lost 3 bases and J 3 bases, leaving 8 bases between the germline ends. Germline CDR1 reads KGHDR; CDR2 reads SFDVKD. This CDR3 has 14 residues. The CDR3 sequence: CATSDRGLYNEQFF. In DNA form, the CDR3 reads TGTGCCACCAGTGATCGGGGACTCTACAATGAGCAGTTCTTC.